Below, 12 T cell receptor beta chains from the same sample are listed, as sequenced in a study of OX40 agonist ivuxolimab in advanced cancers. Some clones are missing from TCRdb's copy, which holds only in-frame ones; the method was immunoSEQ multiplex PCR. In the table there are about 69,000 clones, approximately 80% of which are singletons. The sample consisted of CD4+ or CD8+ T cells sorted from blood, taken in a trial of the OX40 agonist ivuxolimab. The receptor set was obtained from an adult with an advanced solid tumor such as melanoma, head and neck, liver or kidney cancer.

The V call is TRBV4-2, the J call TRBJ2-5; a possible D gene is TRBD1 (5 bases). Deletions cut 7 bases from V and 4 bases from J, with 19 bases between. The CDR3 sequence is 15 residues long. Germline V gene lookup returns CDR1 LGHNA and CDR2 YNFKEQ. CDR3 DNA: TGTGCCAGCACCTATCTCCAGGGTGGTGGAGAGACCCAGTACTTC. Translating it yields CASTYLQGGGETQYF.

This chain links TRBV5-1 with TRBJ1-4, with TRBD1 matching 10 bases. The CDR3 runs to 14 residues. Looked up from germline, CDR1 is SGHRS and CDR2 is YFSETQ. V lost 8 bases and J lost 8; bases outside the gene matches: 9. The CDR3 DNA sequence: TGCGCCAGTCAGAGAGGGACAGGGGTCGAAAAACTGTTTTTT. This gives the protein CASQRGTGVEKLFF. The full variable domain, rest sourced from reference TRBV5-1 and TRBJ1-4, is KAGVTQTPRYLIKTRGQQVTLSCSPISGHRSVSWYQQTPGQGLQFLFEYFSETQRNKGNFPGRFSGRQFSNSRSEMNVSTLELGDSALYLCASQRGTGVEKLFFGSGTQLSVL.

This clone was found a few times. The chain carries TRBV5-1 and TRBJ1-1; unclear D gene. Germline loops: CDR1 SGHRS, CDR2 YFSETQ. V lost 2 bases to trimming and J lost 2 bases, with 7 bases between them. This CDR3 contains 13 residues. CDR3 nucleotide sequence: TGCGCCAGCAGCTTTACGGCTAACACTGAAGCTTTCTTT. Amino acids: CASSFTANTEAFF.

This rearrangement joins TRBV18 to TRBJ2-5; 7 bases are a match to TRBD1. This CDR3 has 13 residues. Unmatched junction bases numbered 2, after V lost 6 bases and J lost 1 base. In germline, CDR1 is KGHSH, CDR2 LQKENI. For the CDR3, the DNA is TGTGCCAGCTCCCGACAGGGCCAAGAGACCCAGTACTTC. The encoded protein is CASSRQGQETQYF.

V usage is TRBV21-1 and J usage is TRBJ1-1. TRBV21-1 is labeled a pseudogene. The CDR3 sequence is 15 residues long. DNA of the CDR3: TGTGCCAGCAGCCACCCCCGGGACGGAGACACTGAAGCTTTCTTT. Its translation: CASSHPRDGDTEAFF.

The gene calls are TRBV27 and TRBJ2-2; TRBD1 matches at 8 bases. The CDR3 is 15 amino acids. Unmatched junction bases numbered 8, after V lost 6 bases and J lost 5 bases. Germline assignment: CDR1 MNHEY and CDR2 SMNVEV (reference sequence). Here the CDR3 DNA reads TGTGCCAGCAGGGCAGGGGGCAGGGGTACCGGGGAGCTGTTTTTT. It translates to CASRAGGRGTGELFF.

This rearrangement joins TRBV5-1 to TRBJ2-1; TRBD2 agrees at 7 bases. The germline CDR1 and CDR2 sequences are SGHRS and YFSETQ. Trimming cost V 0 bases and J 0 bases; bases outside gene matches: 6. The CDR3 has 17 amino acids. The CDR3 here is CASSLGSSGVSYNEQFF. The CDR3 DNA is TGCGCCAGCAGCTTGGGGTCGAGCGGGGTCTCCTACAATGAGCAGTTCTTC.

The gene calls are TRBV28 and TRBJ2-7; D is perhaps TRBD1 (6 bases). Germline V lookup: CDR1 MDHEN, CDR2 SYDVKM. This CDR3 has 15 residues. Trimming removed 3 bases from V and 2 bases from J, with 14 bases in between. Here the CDR3 reads CASSFWTDFAYEQYF. The CDR3 DNA sequence: TGTGCCAGCAGTTTCTGGACAGATTTTGCCTACGAGCAGTACTTC.

This clone was observed a few times. The rearrangement joins TRBV10-2 to TRBJ1-2; D not certain. Trimming left V 0 bases short and J 4 bases short, with 9 bases between. Germline assignment: CDR1 WSHSY and CDR2 SAAADI. This CDR3 is built from 14 residues. The CDR3 is CASSESSEGYGYTF. The CDR3 bases are TGCGCCAGCAGTGAGTCATCGGAGGGCTATGGCTACACCTTC.

Many counts were recorded for this clone. The rearrangement joins TRBV7-8 to TRBJ2-7, with TRBD2 identical over 7 bases. The CDR3 loop spans 14 amino acids. CDR1 and CDR2 (germline): SGHVS, FQNEAQ. V was pared by 7 bases and J by 7 bases, with 13 bases of the junction left unmatched. The CDR3 protein is CASTWTRRTREQYF. The CDR3 DNA reads TGTGCCAGCACCTGGACTAGAAGGACTCGAGAGCAGTACTTC.

The rearrangement joins TRBV2 to TRBJ2-7; 9 bases are shared with TRBD1. Germline V lookup: CDR1 SNHLY, CDR2 FYNNEI. V was pared by 6 bases and J by 2 bases, with 5 bases of the junction left unmatched. This CDR3 contains 14 residues. CDR3 loop: CASSDRGVAYEQYF. The CDR3 nucleotides are TGTGCCAGCAGCGACAGGGGGGTCGCCTACGAGCAGTACTTC.

The chain links TRBV27 to TRBJ2-3; the match to TRBD1 covers 8 bases. J lost 4 bases, V lost 4 bases, and 10 bases had no gene match. The CDR3 extends over 16 amino acids. Germline loops: CDR1 MNHEY, CDR2 SMNVEV (reference sequence). The CDR3 spells CASSSIPGQASDTQYF. CDR3 sequence (DNA): TGTGCCAGCAGTTCCATCCCGGGACAGGCTTCAGATACGCAGTATTTT.